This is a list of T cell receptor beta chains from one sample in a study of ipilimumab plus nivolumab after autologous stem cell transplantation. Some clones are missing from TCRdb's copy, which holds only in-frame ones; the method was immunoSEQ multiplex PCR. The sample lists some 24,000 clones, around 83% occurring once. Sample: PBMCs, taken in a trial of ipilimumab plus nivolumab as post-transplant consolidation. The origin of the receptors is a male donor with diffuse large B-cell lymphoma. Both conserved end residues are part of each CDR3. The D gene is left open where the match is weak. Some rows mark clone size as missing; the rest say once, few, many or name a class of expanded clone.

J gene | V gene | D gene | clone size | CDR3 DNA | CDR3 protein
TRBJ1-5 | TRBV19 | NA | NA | TGTGCCAGTAGTCCGCTGGTGGGTCAGCCCCAGCATTTT | CASSPLVGQPQHF
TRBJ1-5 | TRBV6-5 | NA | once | TGTGCCAGCAGCCTCGGTCTCAATCAGCCCCAGCATTTT | CASSLGLNQPQHF
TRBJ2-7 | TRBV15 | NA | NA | TGTGCCACCAGCAGAGGGGGGGGGCCCTCCTACGAGCAGTACTTC | CATSRGGGPSYEQYF
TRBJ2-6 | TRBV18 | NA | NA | TGTGCCAGCTCACTCGACGGGGCCAACGTCCTGACTTTC | CASSLDGANVLTF
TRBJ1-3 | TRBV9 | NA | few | TGTGCCAGCAGCGTAGATGACTCTGGAAACACCATATATTTT | CASSVDDSGNTIYF
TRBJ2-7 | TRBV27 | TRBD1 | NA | TGTGCTCCTCCCAGGGGACAGGGCTACGAGCAGTACTTC | CAPPRGQGYEQYF
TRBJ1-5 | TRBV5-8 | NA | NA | TGTGCCAGCAGCCGGGGGGGGCGAGTTAGCCAGCCCCAGCATTTT | CASSRGGRVSQPQHF
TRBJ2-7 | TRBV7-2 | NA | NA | TGTGCCAGCAGCCGCGGGACATCGAGCTCCTACGAGCAGTACTTC | CASSRGTSSSYEQYF
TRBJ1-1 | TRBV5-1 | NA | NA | TGCGCCAGCAGCTTGGCAACAGGCCCGAACACTGAAGCTTTCTTT | CASSLATGPNTEAFF
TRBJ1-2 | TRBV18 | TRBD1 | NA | TGTGCCAGCTCACTCCAGAATCAGGGGGATGGCTACACCTTC | CASSLQNQGDGYTF
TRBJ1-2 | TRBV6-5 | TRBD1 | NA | TGTGCCAGCAGTTACAATCCGGCAGGGGGTGACTATGGCTACACCTTC | CASSYNPAGGDYGYTF
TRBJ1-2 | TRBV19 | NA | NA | TGTGCCAGTAGACCCGAGCGGGAAGATGGCTACACCTTC | CASRPEREDGYTF
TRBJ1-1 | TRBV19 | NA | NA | TGTGCCAGTAGGCCGTTGGAAAGAGGGACTGAAGCTTTCTTT | CASRPLERGTEAFF
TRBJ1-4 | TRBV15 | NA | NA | TGTGCCACCAGCAGGTTGCCAGGGTCGAGAGAAAAACTGTTTTTT | CATSRLPGSREKLFF
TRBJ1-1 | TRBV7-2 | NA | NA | TGTGCCAGCAGCTTATACGGGGTTGAAGCTTTCTTT | CASSLYGVEAFF
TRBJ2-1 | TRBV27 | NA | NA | TGTGCCAGCAGTACCGGAGCAAACAATGAGCAGTTCTTC | CASSTGANNEQFF
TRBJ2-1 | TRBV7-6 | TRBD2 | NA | TGTGCCAGCAGCTCACGCAACGGGGGGGCGGTTGGGGAGCAGTTCTTC | CASSSRNGGAVGEQFF
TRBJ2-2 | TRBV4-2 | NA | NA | TGTGCCAGCAGCCAAGATCGAGGCGTGTCCGGGGAGCTGTTTTTT | CASSQDRGVSGELFF
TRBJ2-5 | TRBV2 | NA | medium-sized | TGTGCCAGCGGAGGCAGGGTCACAGAGACCCAGTACTTC | CASGGRVTETQYF
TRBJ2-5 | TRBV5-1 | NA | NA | TGCGCCAGCAGCTTTCAGTCAGAGACCCAGTACTTC | CASSFQSETQYF
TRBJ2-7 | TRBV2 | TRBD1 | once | TGTGCCAGCAGTGAGGAGGGACAGGTTTACTCCTACGAGCAGTACTTC | CASSEEGQVYSYEQYF
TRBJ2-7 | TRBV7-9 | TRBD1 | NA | TGTGCCAGCAGCTACGGGACAGGGAACTACGAGCAGTACTTC | CASSYGTGNYEQYF
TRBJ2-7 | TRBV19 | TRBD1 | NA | TGTGCCAGCAGGGACAGGGCTAACTACGAGCAGTACTTC | CASRDRANYEQYF
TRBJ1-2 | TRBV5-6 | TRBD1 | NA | TGTGCCAGCCGGACAGGGGGCAATGGCTACACCTTC | CASRTGGNGYTF
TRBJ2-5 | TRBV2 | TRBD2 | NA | TGTGCCAGCAGGCTGGGAGCGGGGTGGGAGACCCAGTACTTC | CASRLGAGWETQYF
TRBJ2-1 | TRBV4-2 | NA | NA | TGTGCCAGCAGCAGCTACTATGGGGGGATTAATGAGCAGTTCTTC | CASSSYYGGINEQFF
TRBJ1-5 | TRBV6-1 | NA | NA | TGTGCCAGCAGTGCCAGGGGTAGTAGCAATCAGCCCCAGCATTTT | CASSARGSSNQPQHF
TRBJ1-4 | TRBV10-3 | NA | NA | TGTGCCATCAGGGCCCCAACGGGGGAAAAACTGTTTTTT | CAIRAPTGEKLFF
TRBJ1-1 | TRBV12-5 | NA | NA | TGTGCTAGTGGTTTTACAGGGAGCGAAGCTTTCTTT | CASGFTGSEAFF
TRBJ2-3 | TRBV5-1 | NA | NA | TGCGCCACCACAACCGGGACACTGTCAGATACGCAGTATTTT | CATTTGTLSDTQYF
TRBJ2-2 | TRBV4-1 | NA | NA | TGCGCCAGCAGCCAAGTCTCTACGGGGGTTGGTGCCGGGGAGCTGTTTTTT | CASSQVSTGVGAGELFF
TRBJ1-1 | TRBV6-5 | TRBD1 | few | TGTGCCAGCAGTTCGACAGGGTACACTGAAGCTTTCTTT | CASSSTGYTEAFF
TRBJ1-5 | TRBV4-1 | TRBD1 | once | TGCGCCAGCAGCCAACGGGACAGTAGCAATCAGCCCCAGCATTTT | CASSQRDSSNQPQHF
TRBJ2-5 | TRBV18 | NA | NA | TGTGCCAGCCGAAGACAGGGAGGGGGAGAGACCCAGTACTTC | CASRRQGGGETQYF
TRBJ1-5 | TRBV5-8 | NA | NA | TGTGCCAGCAGCTCCCAGGTTTATAGCAATCAGCCCCAGCATTTT | CASSSQVYSNQPQHF
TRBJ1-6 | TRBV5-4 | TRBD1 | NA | TGTGCCAGCAGCCCGACAGGGGGCTTGTCTTCACCCCTCCACTTT | CASSPTGGLSSPLHF
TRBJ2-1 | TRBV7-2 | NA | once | TGTACCAGCAGCTTAGTGCAAACCGAGCAGTTCTTC | CTSSLVQTEQFF
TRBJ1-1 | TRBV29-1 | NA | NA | TGCAGCGCTTCCAGGGCGGTGAGGACTGAAGCTTTCTTT | CSASRAVRTEAFF